Presented here are 26 T cell receptor beta chains from one specimen sequenced in a study of monozygotic twins with inflammatory bowel disease. Reprocessing the 5' RACE reads, TCRdb reports a single entry for every CDR3 protein and omits DNA. This repertoire includes about 440,000 distinct CDR3 sequences. The sample consisted of blood. These receptor sequences come from a human donor with ulcerative colitis or Crohn's disease, or a healthy co-twin of an affected twin (not recorded which).

The V call is TRBV29-1, the J call TRBJ2-3. The CDR3 contains 11 residues. The germline CDR1 and CDR2 sequences are SQVTM and ANQGSEA. The CDR3 spells CSVAPGDTQYF.

The chain recombines TRBV10-3 with TRBJ2-2. The germline CDR1 and CDR2 sequences are ENHRY and SYGVKD. The CDR3 is made up of 15 amino acids. The CDR3 reads CAIMGGLANTGELFF.

V usage is TRBV7-2 and J usage is TRBJ1-6; TCRdb's D gene call, TRBD1, goes unchecked for lack of DNA. There are 14 residues in the CDR3. Germline CDR1 reads SGHTA; CDR2 reads FQGNSA. The CDR3 is CASSLGPQGSPLHF. The variable domain in full, with the rest retrieved from reference TRBV7-2 and TRBJ1-6, is GAGVSQSPSNKVTEKGKDVELRCDPISGHTALYWYRQSLGQGLEFLIYFQGNSAPDKSGLPSDRFSAERTGGSVSTLTIQRTQQEDSAVYLCASSLGPQGSPLHFGNGTRLTVT.

The chain carries TRBV15 and TRBJ1-4; TCRdb's D gene call, TRBD1, goes unchecked for lack of DNA. The CDR3 totals 13 residues. Germline CDR1 LNHNV, CDR2 YYDKDF (reference sequence). The CDR3 reads CATREGGNEKLFF.

The chain employs TRBV10-3 and TRBJ1-2; TCRdb's assignment of TRBD1 cannot be checked, as there is no DNA. The germline V gene encodes CDR1 ENHRY and CDR2 SYGVKD. The CDR3 runs to 13 residues. CDR3 sequence reads: CAISADRSQSYTF.

The chain combines TRBV12-3 or TRBV12-4 with TRBJ1-2. The CDR3 runs to 16 residues. CDR3 protein: CAGGGGPQTHFYGYTF.

The chain joins TRBV10-3 to TRBJ1-3. The CDR3 has 15 residues. CDR1 is ENHRY and CDR2 is SYGVKD in the germline V gene. The CDR3 loop is CAISESRGSGNTIYF.

The chain joins TRBV5-1 to TRBJ2-7; TCRdb names TRBD1, which stays unverified in the absence of DNA. Germline V lookup: CDR1 SGHRS, CDR2 YFSETQ. The CDR3 extends over 14 amino acids. CDR3 sequence: CASSSRTAGYEQYF.

The rearrangement links TRBV28 to TRBJ2-5; the TRBD1 assignment by TCRdb is unverifiable without DNA. Germline V CDR1 and CDR2: MDHEN, SYDVKM. The CDR3 is 15 amino acids. The chain's CDR3 is CASSVLGQPQETQYF.

This chain joins TRBV29-1 and TRBJ2-2; TCRdb names TRBD1, which stays unverified in the absence of DNA. This CDR3 region has 13 residues. CDR1 and CDR2 from the germline V gene are SQVTM and ANQGSEA. The CDR3 sequence: CSVEGPRTGELFF.

The CDR3 loop reads CSVGDRNTGELFF. The chain is built from TRBV29-1 and TRBJ2-2. Germline CDR1 reads SQVTM; CDR2 reads ANQGSEA. This CDR3 is built from 13 residues.

The chain links TRBV3-1 to TRBJ2-5; the D gene TCRdb calls, TRBD2, cannot be checked with no DNA. CDR1 LGHDT and CDR2 YNNKEL come from the germline V gene (reference sequence). CDR3 length: 13 amino acids. CDR3 region: CASSHGLQETQYF.

This rearrangement joins TRBV10-3 to TRBJ2-6; TCRdb designates TRBD1, a call that cannot be tested without DNA. The CDR3 is made up of 17 amino acids. Germline-derived CDR1 and CDR2 are ENHRY and SYGVKD. CDR3 loop: CAISPGQGSSETNVLTF.

This chain links TRBV18 with TRBJ2-3; the D gene TCRdb calls, TRBD1, cannot be checked with no DNA. The CDR3 has 14 amino acids. Germline CDR1 is KGHSH and CDR2 is LQKENI. The CDR3 sequence is CASSPGQATDTQYF.

The rearrangement joins TRBV7-8 to TRBJ2-7; TCRdb returns TRBD1, unconfirmable since there is no DNA. The CDR3 totals 14 residues. CDR1 is SGHVS, CDR2 FQNEAQ, per germline. The CDR3 protein is CASSLSRGTYEQYF.

The chain uses TRBV6-5 and TRBJ2-1; without DNA, the TCRdb call of TRBD1 cannot be checked. CDR3 length equals 15 residues. Germline V gene sequence: CDR1 MNHEY, CDR2 SVGAGI. The CDR3 reads CASSYSRSLDRGAFF.

The V call is TRBV30, the J call TRBJ1-1. The CDR3 covers 13 residues. Germline V gene sequence: CDR1 GTSNPN, CDR2 SVGIG (reference sequence). The CDR3 loop reads CAWTAQRDTEAFF.

The chain joins TRBV28 to TRBJ2-7; the D call from TCRdb, TRBD2, cannot be confirmed without DNA. The CDR3 is 15 amino acids. The germline V gene has CDR1 MDHEN and CDR2 SYDVKM. The CDR3 here is CASSLGSSAIYEQYF.

The chain joins TRBV9 to TRBJ2-1; TCRdb indicates TRBD1, and absent DNA this call remains unverified. The CDR3 is made up of 15 amino acids. Germline CDR1 reads SGDLS; CDR2 reads YYNGEE. The CDR3 reads CASTRQGTTYNEQFF. Full variable domain (outside the CDR3, taken from reference TRBV9 and TRBJ2-1): DSGVTQTPKHLITATGQRVTLRCSPRSGDLSVYWYQQSLDQGLQFLIQYYNGEERAKGNILERFSAQQFPDLHSELNLSSLELGDSALYFCASTRQGTTYNEQFFGPGTRLTVL.

The rearrangement links TRBV12-3 or TRBV12-4 to TRBJ2-1; TCRdb gives TRBD1 as the D gene, but with no DNA this cannot be confirmed. The CDR3 loop spans 15 amino acids. CDR3 protein: CASSSSGTGSQEQFF.

CDR3 protein: CASSRYSRREHLYF. The chain recombines TRBV5-6 with TRBJ1-3. Germline lookup yields CDR1 SGHDT and CDR2 YYEEEE. This CDR3 has 14 residues.

This chain uses TRBV20-1 with TRBJ1-5; TCRdb returns TRBD1, unconfirmable since there is no DNA. Germline CDR1 is DFQATT and CDR2 is SNEGSKA (reference sequence). The CDR3 totals 14 residues. CDR3 sequence: CSARDGTDNQPQHF.

The chain's CDR3 is CASRRTDPTDTQYF. V usage is TRBV6-1 and J usage is TRBJ2-3; TCRdb calls TRBD1, which cannot be checked without DNA. This CDR3 comprises 14 residues. Germline V gene sequence: CDR1 MNHNS, CDR2 SASEGT.

V and J are TRBV4-2 and TRBJ2-6; no DNA is available, so the TRBD1 call from TCRdb remains unchecked. CDR1 is LGHNA and CDR2 is YNFKEQ in the germline V gene. The CDR3 consists of 15 residues. CDR3: CASSVGQAGANVLTF.

The V gene is TRBV6-5, the J gene TRBJ1-5. Germline-derived CDR1 and CDR2 are MNHEY and SVGAGI. This CDR3 has 12 residues. The CDR3 loop reads CASSDSNQPQHF.

V and J are TRBV20-1 and TRBJ2-1; with no DNA, the TCRdb D assignment of TRBD2 cannot be verified. Looked up from germline, CDR1 is DFQATT and CDR2 is SNEGSKA (reference sequence). The length of the CDR3 is 16 residues. The CDR3 is CSAREVNSGSPNEQFF.